This TCR beta chain derives from a study of cytomegalovirus exposure and HLA in healthy donors. Only a few counts were recorded for this clone. What it binds is not known. PCR was performed using 60 Vbeta and 13 Jbeta primers. Assay: immunoSEQ multiplex PCR; the TCRdb copy retains only in-frame clones and omits some. The sample lists 100,000 or so clones; about four fifths were seen once. The ends were cut back, 2 bases at V and 1 base at J, with 15 bases in the middle. The CDR3 totals 16 residues. Germline CDR1 SGHTA, CDR2 FQGTGA. The study's findings and limits: TCR beta chains numbering approximately 150 were designated cytomegalovirus-associated.

The specimen sequenced was PBMCs. The chain recombines TRBV7-3 with TRBJ2-7, with D possibly TRBD1 on 7 matching bases. This TCR was recovered from a man aged 40-49 years in good health and CMV-seronegative. CDR3 residues: CASSLFGQGGSYEQYF. In DNA, the CDR3 is TGTGCCAGCAGCTTATTCGGCCAGGGGGGATCCTACGAGCAGTACTTC. The full variable domain, in which reference TRBV7-3 and TRBJ2-7 provide the parts outside the CDR3, is GAGVSQTPSNKVTEKGKYVELRCDPISGHTALYWYRQSLGQGPEFLIYFQGTGAADDSGLPNDRFFAVRPEGSVSTLKIQRTERGDSAVYLCASSLFGQGGSYEQYFGPGTRLTVT.